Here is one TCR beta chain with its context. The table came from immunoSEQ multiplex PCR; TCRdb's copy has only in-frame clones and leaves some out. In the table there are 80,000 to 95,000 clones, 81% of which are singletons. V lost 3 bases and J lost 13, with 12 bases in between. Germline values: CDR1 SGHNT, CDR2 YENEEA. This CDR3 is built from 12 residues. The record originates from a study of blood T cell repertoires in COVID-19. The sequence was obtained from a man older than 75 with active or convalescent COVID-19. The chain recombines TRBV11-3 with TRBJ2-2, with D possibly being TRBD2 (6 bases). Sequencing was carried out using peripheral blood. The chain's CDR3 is CASSFLEGALFF. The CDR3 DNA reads TGTGCCAGCAGCTTTTTGGAGGGAGCGCTGTTTTTT. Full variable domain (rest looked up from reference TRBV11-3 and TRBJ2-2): EAGVVQSPRYKIIEKKQPVAFWCNPISGHNTLYWYLQNLGQGPELLIRYENEEAVDDSQLPKDRFSAERLKGVDSTLKIQPAELGDSAVYLCASSFLEGALFFGEGSRLTVL.